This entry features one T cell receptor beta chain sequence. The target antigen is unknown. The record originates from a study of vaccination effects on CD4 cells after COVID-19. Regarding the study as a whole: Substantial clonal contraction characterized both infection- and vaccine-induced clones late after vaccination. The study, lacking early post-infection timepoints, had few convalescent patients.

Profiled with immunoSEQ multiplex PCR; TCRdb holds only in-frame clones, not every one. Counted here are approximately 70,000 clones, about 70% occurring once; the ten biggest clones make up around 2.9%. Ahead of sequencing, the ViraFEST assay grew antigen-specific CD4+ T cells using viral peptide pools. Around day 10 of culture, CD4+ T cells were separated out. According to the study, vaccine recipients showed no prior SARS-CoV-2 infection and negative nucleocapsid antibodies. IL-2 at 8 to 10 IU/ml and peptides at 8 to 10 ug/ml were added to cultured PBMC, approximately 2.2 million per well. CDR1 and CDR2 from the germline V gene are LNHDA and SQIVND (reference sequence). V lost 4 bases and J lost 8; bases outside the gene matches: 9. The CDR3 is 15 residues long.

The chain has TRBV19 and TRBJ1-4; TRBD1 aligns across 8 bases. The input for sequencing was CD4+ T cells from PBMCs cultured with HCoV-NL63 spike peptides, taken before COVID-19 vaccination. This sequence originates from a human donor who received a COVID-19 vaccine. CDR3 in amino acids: CASSRQGIDDEKLFF. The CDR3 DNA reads TGTGCCAGTAGTAGACAGGGGATAGACGACGAAAAACTGTTTTTT.